These 9 T cell receptor beta chains originate from one sample sequenced in a study of cytomegalovirus exposure and HLA in healthy donors. The PCR ran on 60 Vbeta and 13 Jbeta primers. The protocol was immunoSEQ multiplex PCR, while the TCRdb copy is restricted to in-frame clones and leaves out a portion. Of about 120,000 clones in the sample, 72% were seen once. Sequencing was done on a sample of PBMCs. These receptors were collected from a man aged 30 to 39 in good health and CMV-seronegative.

This sequence joins TRBV5-1 and TRBJ2-2, with 8 bases identical to TRBD2. In germline, CDR1 is SGHRS, CDR2 YFSETQ. J lost 1 base, V lost 4 bases, and 3 bases had no gene match. The CDR3 has 15 amino acids. Here the CDR3 reads CASSQSGGNTGELFF. DNA for the CDR3: TGCGCCAGCAGCCAAAGCGGGGGGAACACCGGGGAGCTGTTTTTT.

The chain joins TRBV30 to TRBJ2-5, with 10 bases matching TRBD2. The CDR3 is made up of 16 amino acids. CDR1 and CDR2 (germline): GTSNPN, SVGIG (reference sequence). With V trimmed by 3 bases and J by 3 bases, 10 bases remained unmatched. The CDR3 DNA is TGTGCCTGGAGACTAGCGGGGATCGGGAAAAAAGAGACCCAGTACTTC. Encoded protein: CAWRLAGIGKKETQYF.

This clone was counted only a few times. The genes are TRBV10-1 and TRBJ1-3; 7 bases fit TRBD1. Unmatched junction bases numbered 6, after V lost 6 bases and J lost 4 bases. Per germline, CDR1 WNHNN and CDR2 SYGVQD (reference sequence). CDR3 length: 14 amino acids. This CDR3 is CASSPRDRGNTIYF. As DNA, the CDR3 is TGCGCCAGCAGCCCACGGGACAGAGGAAACACCATATATTTT.

The chain joins TRBV29-1 to TRBJ2-7; 8 bases are shared with TRBD1. This CDR3 contains 13 residues. Germline-derived CDR1 and CDR2 are SQVTM and ANQGSEA. J gave up 5 bases and V 3 bases, and 6 bases lay outside the gene matches. The CDR3 DNA reads as TGCAGCGTTGAGATGACAGGGGTGCACGAGCAGTACTTC. It yields the protein CSVEMTGVHEQYF.

V is TRBV5-1 and J is TRBJ1-4, with D unresolved. This CDR3 has 12 residues. The ends were cut back, 7 bases at V and 3 bases at J, with 7 bases in the middle. Looked up from germline, CDR1 is SGHRS and CDR2 is YFSETQ. The CDR3 DNA reads as TGCGCCAGCCGGGAACCTAATGAAAAACTGTTTTTT. Protein: CASREPNEKLFF.

The chain joins TRBV28 to TRBJ2-4; possibly TRBD2 for D (6 bases). Trimming removed 7 bases at V and 0 bases at J, with 22 bases between. This CDR3 contains 18 residues. The V gene's germline CDR1 is MDHEN and CDR2 SYDVKM. CDR3 protein: CASTAGGTLVLAKNIQYF. As DNA, the CDR3 is TGTGCCAGCACGGCTGGGGGGACCCTAGTTCTAGCCAAAAACATTCAGTACTTC.

V and J are TRBV7-9 and TRBJ2-2; possible D gene TRBD2, 6 bases. CDR3 length: 15 residues. The V gene lost 6 bases and the J gene lost 6 bases, with 17 bases spanning the gap. In germline, CDR1 is SEHNR, CDR2 FQNEAQ (reference sequence). CDR3 nucleotides: TGTGCCAGCAGTGAGACGGGGGTTGGGTCCGGGGAGCTGTTTTTT. Translated, it gives CASSETGVGSGELFF.

The table lists this clone with a few counts. J is TRBJ2-2 and V is TRBV5-1; D remains unclear. The CDR3 runs to 13 residues. V was clipped by 4 bases and J by 5 bases, with 9 bases between them. The germline gives CDR1 SGHRS, CDR2 YFSETQ. CDR3 bases: TGCGCCAGCAGCCGAGATAAAACCGGGGAGCTGTTTTTT. This translates into CASSRDKTGELFF.

The rearrangement uses TRBV2 and TRBJ2-1; weak D call: TRBD2 (6 bases). V lost 4 bases, J lost 9 bases, and 13 bases lay in between. Germline V gives CDR1 SNHLY, CDR2 FYNNEI. The CDR3 is 13 residues long. CDR3 nucleotides: TGTGCCAGCAGTGGGGGACTGAACAGTGAGCAGTTCTTC. Protein product: CASSGGLNSEQFF.